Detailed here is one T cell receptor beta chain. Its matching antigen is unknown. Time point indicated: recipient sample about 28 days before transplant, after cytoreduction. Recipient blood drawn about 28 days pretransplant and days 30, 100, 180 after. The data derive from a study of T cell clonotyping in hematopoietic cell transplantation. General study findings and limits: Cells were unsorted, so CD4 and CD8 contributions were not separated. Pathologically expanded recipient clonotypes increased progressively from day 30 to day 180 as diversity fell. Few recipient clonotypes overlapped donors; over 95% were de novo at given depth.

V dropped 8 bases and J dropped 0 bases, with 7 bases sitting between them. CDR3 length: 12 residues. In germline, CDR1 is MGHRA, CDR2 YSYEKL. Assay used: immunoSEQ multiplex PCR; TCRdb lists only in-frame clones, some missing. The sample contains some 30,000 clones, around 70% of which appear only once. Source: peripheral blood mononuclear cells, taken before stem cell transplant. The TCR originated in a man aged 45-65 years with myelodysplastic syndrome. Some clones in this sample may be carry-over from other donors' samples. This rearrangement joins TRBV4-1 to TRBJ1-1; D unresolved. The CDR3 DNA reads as TGCGCCAGCCTGGGCGTGAACACTGAAGCTTTCTTT. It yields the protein CASLGVNTEAFF.